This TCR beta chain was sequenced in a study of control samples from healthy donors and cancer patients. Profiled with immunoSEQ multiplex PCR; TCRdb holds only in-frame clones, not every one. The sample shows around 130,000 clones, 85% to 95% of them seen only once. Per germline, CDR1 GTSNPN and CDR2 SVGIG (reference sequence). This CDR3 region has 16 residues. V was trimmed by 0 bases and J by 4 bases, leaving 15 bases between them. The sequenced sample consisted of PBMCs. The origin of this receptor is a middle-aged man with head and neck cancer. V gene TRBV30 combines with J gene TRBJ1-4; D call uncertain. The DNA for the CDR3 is TGTGCCTGGAGTGTATCCATCAGGCGAATTAATGAAAAACTGTTTTTT. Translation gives CAWSVSIRRINEKLFF.